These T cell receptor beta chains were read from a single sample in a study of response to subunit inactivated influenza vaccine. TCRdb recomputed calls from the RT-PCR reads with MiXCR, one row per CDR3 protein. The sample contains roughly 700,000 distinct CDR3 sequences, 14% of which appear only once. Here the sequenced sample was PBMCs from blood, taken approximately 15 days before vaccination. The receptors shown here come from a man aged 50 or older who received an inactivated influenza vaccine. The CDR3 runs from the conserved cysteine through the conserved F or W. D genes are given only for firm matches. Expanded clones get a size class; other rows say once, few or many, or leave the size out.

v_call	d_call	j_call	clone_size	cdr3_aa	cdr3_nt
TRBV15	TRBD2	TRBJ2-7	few	CATSRDWAGGSYEQYF	TGTGCCACCAGCAGAGATTGGGCGGGAGGATCCTACGAGCAGTACTTC
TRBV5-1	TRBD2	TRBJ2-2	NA	CASSLITSGWNTGELFF	TGCGCCAGCAGCCTGATTACTAGCGGGTGGAACACCGGGGAGCTGTTTTTT
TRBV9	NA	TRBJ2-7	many	CASSVGTSRDEQYF	TGTGCCAGCAGCGTAGGTACTAGCAGGGACGAGCAGTACTTC
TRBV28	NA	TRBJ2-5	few	CAPIMNGGETQYF	TGTGCCCCCATTATGAATGGGGGAGAGACCCAGTACTTC
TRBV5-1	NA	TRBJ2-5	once	CASRLDLSETQYF	TGCGCCAGCAGGTTGGACTTGTCAGAGACCCAGTACTTC
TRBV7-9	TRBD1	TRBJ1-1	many	CASSLDRDRGTEAFF	TGTGCCAGCAGCTTGGACAGGGACAGGGGTACTGAAGCTTTCTTT
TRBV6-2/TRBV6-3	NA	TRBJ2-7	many	CASRLRQGRYEQYF	TGTGCCAGCAGACTACGACAAGGGCGGTACGAGCAGTACTTC
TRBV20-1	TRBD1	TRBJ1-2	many	CSAGYQDRTFYGYTF	TGCAGTGCTGGTTACCAGGACAGGACCTTCTATGGCTACACCTTC
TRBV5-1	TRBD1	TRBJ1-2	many	CASSLGGGDGYTF	TGCGCCAGCAGCTTGGGAGGGGGCGATGGCTACACCTTC
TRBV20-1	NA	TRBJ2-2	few	CSARDLRSTGELFF	TGCAGTGCTAGAGATTTGAGGTCCACCGGGGAGCTGTTTTTT
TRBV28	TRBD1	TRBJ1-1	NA	CASSKPGQVNTEAFF	TGTGCCAGCAGTAAACCGGGACAGGTGAACACTGAAGCTTTCTTT
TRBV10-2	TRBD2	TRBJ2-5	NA	CASGLAGVGGDTQYF	TGCGCCAGCGGACTAGCGGGAGTGGGGGGAGATACCCAGTACTTC
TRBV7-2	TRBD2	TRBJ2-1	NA	CASSARLAGGNGEQFF	TGTGCCAGCAGCGCCAGACTAGCGGGGGGCAACGGTGAGCAGTTCTTC
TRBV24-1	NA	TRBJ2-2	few	CATSDLRGAQTGELFF	TGTGCCACCAGTGATTTGAGGGGGGCGCAGACCGGGGAGCTGTTTTTT
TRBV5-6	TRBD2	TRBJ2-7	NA	CASSLGLAGKGYEQYF	TGTGCCAGCAGCTTGGGATTAGCGGGAAAAGGCTACGAGCAGTACTTC
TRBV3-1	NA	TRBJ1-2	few	CASILSTATNYGYTF	TGTGCCAGCATCTTGTCGACAGCCACTAACTATGGCTACACCTTC
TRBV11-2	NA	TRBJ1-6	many	CASSLQANRNSPLHF	TGTGCCAGCAGCCTACAGGCTAATAGGAATTCACCCCTCCACTTT
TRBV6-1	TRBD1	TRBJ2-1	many	CASRPSMTGNREQFF	TGTGCCAGCAGACCGTCCATGACAGGGAATAGGGAGCAGTTCTTC
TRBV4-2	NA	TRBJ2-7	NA	CASSQDYHEQYF	TGTGCCAGCAGCCAAGATTACCACGAGCAGTACTTC
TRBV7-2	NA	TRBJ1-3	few	CASSRFKEQIIYF	TGTGCCAGCAGCCGCTTTAAGGAACAAATCATATATTTT
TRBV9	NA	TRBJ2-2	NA	CASRSLGGELFF	TGTGCCAGCAGATCCCTGGGCGGGGAGCTGTTTTTT
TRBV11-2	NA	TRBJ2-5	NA	CASSLGFLGTQYF	TGTGCCAGCAGCTTAGGTTTCCTTGGGACCCAGTACTTC
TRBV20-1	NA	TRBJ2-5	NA	CSARDPAGGATKETQYF	TGCAGTGCTAGAGACCCGGCCGGGGGTGCGACCAAAGAGACCCAGTACTTC
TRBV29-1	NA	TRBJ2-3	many	CSAGSNRDQVPDTQYF	TGCAGCGCCGGTAGTAACCGGGATCAAGTCCCAGATACGCAGTATTTT
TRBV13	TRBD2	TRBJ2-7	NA	CASSLWGLAGGNEQYF	TGTGCCAGCAGCTTGTGGGGACTAGCGGGAGGTAACGAGCAGTACTTC